These 24 T cell receptor beta chains share one sample of origin, sequenced in a study of lymphopenia after photon versus proton radiotherapy. Clones were sequenced by immunoSEQ multiplex PCR, and TCRdb holds only the in-frame ones, with some missing. The table records about 49,000 clones, around 88% of them present only once. This sample comprised peripheral blood, obtained from a patient treated with photon-based radiotherapy. These receptors originate from a man aged 50 or older with gastric cancer.

The chain carries TRBV10-2 and TRBJ1-1, with TRBD1 matching over 7 bases. After removal of 4 bases from V and 0 bases from J, the junction contained 11 bases not matched to a gene. The CDR3 loop spans 17 amino acids. Germline CDR1 reads WSHSY; CDR2 reads SAAADI. CDR3 loop: CASSGRQGGPMNTEAFF. For the CDR3, the DNA is TGCGCCAGCAGTGGGCGCCAGGGGGGCCCCATGAACACTGAAGCTTTCTTT.

The CDR3 loop reads CASSQGEIQGGNTEAFF. CDR3 bases: TGCGCCAGCAGCCAAGGGGAAATACAGGGCGGGAACACTGAAGCTTTCTTT. The chain links TRBV4-3 to TRBJ1-1, with a tentative D call TRBD1 (6 bases). The germline V and J ends were trimmed by 1 base and 1 base, with 16 bases remaining between them. Per germline, CDR1 LGHNA and CDR2 YSLEER. The length of the CDR3 is 17 residues.

V gene TRBV19 combines with J gene TRBJ1-4; D is unresolved. V lost 3 bases and J lost 4, with 6 bases in between. The CDR3 is made up of 13 amino acids. From germline, CDR1 is LNHDA and CDR2 SQIVND (reference sequence). CDR3 DNA sequence: TGTGCCAGTAGTATTCCGGGTAATGAAAAACTGTTTTTT. Protein product: CASSIPGNEKLFF.

This chain connects TRBV5-1 to TRBJ1-1; D remains ambiguous. The CDR3 spans 13 residues. V lost 2 bases and J lost 1, with 6 bases in between. Germline V gene sequence: CDR1 SGHRS, CDR2 YFSETQ. The CDR3 region has the DNA TGCGCCAGCAGCTTCGGGCCGAACACTGAAGCTTTCTTT. It yields the protein CASSFGPNTEAFF.

V usage is TRBV6-5 and J usage is TRBJ1-2, with a tentative D call TRBD1 (6 bases). This CDR3 has 15 amino acids. Trimming shortened V by 4 bases and J by 5 bases, and 17 bases separated the two germline ends. CDR1 and CDR2 from the germline V gene are MNHEY and SVGAGI. CDR3 bases: TGTGCCAGCAGTTCTAGGACCAGGGGCCTGTATGGCTACACCTTC. Translating gives CASSSRTRGLYGYTF.

V and J are TRBV5-1 and TRBJ2-7, with TRBD1 as a possible D gene (5 bases). Trimming left V 4 bases short and J 6 bases short, with 11 bases between. CDR1 is SGHRS and CDR2 is YFSETQ in the germline V gene. The CDR3 totals 12 residues. CDR3 DNA: TGCGCCAGCAGCGTCAGGGCCTCCGAGCAGTACTTC. Translation: CASSVRASEQYF.

The chain recombines TRBV18 with TRBJ2-3; the D is unclear. V was cut by 3 bases and J by 3 bases, with 4 bases left in between. CDR3 size: 12 residues. The germline CDR1 and CDR2 sequences are KGHSH and LQKENI. The CDR3: CASSPKTDTQYF. As DNA, the CDR3 is TGTGCCAGCTCACCCAAAACAGATACGCAGTATTTT. Drawing the rest from reference TRBV18 and TRBJ2-3, the complete variable domain is NAGVMQNPRHLVRRRGQEARLRCSPMKGHSHVYWYRQLPEEGLKFMVYLQKENIIDESGMPKERFSAEFPKEGPSILRIQQVVRGDSAAYFCASSPKTDTQYFGPGTRLTVL.

The chain couples TRBV7-2 to TRBJ1-2; no reliable D call. Germline values: CDR1 SGHTA, CDR2 FQGNSA. There are 16 residues in the CDR3. Trimming removed 1 base from V and 2 bases from J, with 14 bases in between. CDR3 sequence: CASSLGPDILNYGYTF. The CDR3 DNA reads as TGTGCCAGCAGCTTAGGACCCGATATCTTAAACTATGGCTACACCTTC.

V is TRBV15 and J is TRBJ2-5; 12 bases line up with TRBD2. The trim removed 1 base at V and 4 bases at J, leaving 10 bases unmatched. Germline CDR1 reads LNHNV; CDR2 reads YYDKDF (reference sequence). The CDR3 runs 18 residues. The CDR3 DNA reads as TGTGCCACCAGCAGAGGGGGATCGCCTAGCGGGAGGGGAGAGACCCAGTACTTC. Translation gives CATSRGGSPSGRGETQYF.

The genes are TRBV19 and TRBJ2-1, with 12 bases that match TRBD2. Germline lookup yields CDR1 LNHDA and CDR2 SQIVND (reference sequence). V lost 6 bases to trimming and J lost 3 bases; unmatched junction nucleotides: 6. CDR3 length: 16 residues. CDR3 protein: CASSFGTSGHYNEQFF. The CDR3 bases are TGTGCCAGTAGCTTCGGGACTAGCGGGCACTACAATGAGCAGTTCTTC.

The chain uses TRBV6-1 and TRBJ2-5; D may be TRBD2 (6 bases). Germline V gives CDR1 MNHNS, CDR2 SASEGT. The CDR3 contains 14 residues. Trimming cost V 3 bases and J 4 bases, with 12 bases left between them. DNA for the CDR3: TGTGCCAGCAGTGAGGAGGGGAGGCGAGAGACCCAGTACTTC. It specifies CASSEEGRRETQYF.

The rearrangement links TRBV19 to TRBJ1-2; TRBD1 might be the D (6 bases). The CDR3 length is 15 residues. Germline assignment: CDR1 LNHDA and CDR2 SQIVND (reference sequence). The V gene lost 5 bases and the J gene lost 0 bases, with 13 bases spanning the gap. The CDR3 region is CASSSDSLANYGYTF. The CDR3 DNA sequence: TGTGCCAGTAGTTCGGACAGCTTAGCTAACTATGGCTACACCTTC.

CDR3 amino acids: CASSFSGSSYEQYF. In nucleotides, the CDR3 is TGTGCCAGCAGCTTCAGCGGGAGCTCCTACGAGCAGTACTTC. The chain uses TRBV7-6 and TRBJ2-7; 8 positions match TRBD2. The germline V gene encodes CDR1 SGHVS and CDR2 FNYEAQ. CDR3 length: 14 residues. J gave up 0 bases and V 3 bases, and 1 base lay outside the gene matches.

The chain has TRBV6-6 and TRBJ2-2; 8 bases are shared with TRBD1. V was clipped by 6 bases and J by 7 bases; unmatched bases: 10. The germline V gene encodes CDR1 MNHNY and CDR2 SVGAGI (reference sequence). The CDR3 is 15 residues long. For the CDR3, the DNA is TGTGCCAGCAGACCCGGGACAGGTGATATCGGGGAGCTGTTTTTT. It yields the protein CASRPGTGDIGELFF.

The chain recombines TRBV27 with TRBJ2-7; D may be TRBD1 or TRBD2 (5 bases each). CDR3 length equals 15 residues. Trimming removed 5 bases from V and 0 bases from J, with 14 bases in between. CDR1 is MNHEY and CDR2 is SMNVEV in the germline V gene (reference sequence). The chain's CDR3 is CASSEGPASSYEQYF. CDR3 DNA sequence: TGTGCCAGCAGTGAGGGGCCCGCGAGCTCCTACGAGCAGTACTTC.

The chain couples TRBV2 to TRBJ2-5, with a weak D call TRBD2 (6 bases). The CDR3 consists of 13 residues. The V end lost 7 bases, the J end lost 5 bases, and 14 bases lay between the germline ends. CDR1 and CDR2 (germline): SNHLY, FYNNEI. The CDR3 bases are TGTGCCAGCACCGACGGTCGGGGGGAGACCCAGTACTTC. It codes for CASTDGRGETQYF.

Only a few counts were recorded for this clone. J is TRBJ2-7 and V is TRBV7-2; TRBD2 aligns across 13 bases. Germline CDR1 is SGHTA and CDR2 is FQGNSA. After removal of 3 bases from V and 2 bases from J, the junction contained 1 base not matched to a gene. The CDR3 length is 15 residues. The CDR3 bases are TGTGCCAGCAGCTTCGGGACTAGCGGGACCTACGAGCAGTACTTC. Translated: CASSFGTSGTYEQYF.

The chain combines TRBV11-2 with TRBJ2-1, with D unclear. The germline V gene has CDR1 SGHAT and CDR2 FQNNGV. This CDR3 is built from 16 residues. V was clipped by 0 bases and J by 2 bases, with 11 bases between them. CDR3 nucleotides: TGTGCCAGCAGCTTAGATATTACGTTTCCCTACAATGAGCAGTTCTTC. Translated: CASSLDITFPYNEQFF.

The CDR3 is CASSWATSGNTIYF. In DNA form, the CDR3 reads TGTGCCAGCAGTTGGGCCACCTCTGGAAACACCATATATTTT. This chain connects TRBV6-6 to TRBJ1-3; no clear D. The CDR3 is 14 amino acids. Germline V gene data show CDR1 as MNHNY and CDR2 as SVGAGI (reference sequence). Trimming stripped 4 bases from V and 0 bases from J, with 7 bases between.

The chain uses TRBV29-1 and TRBJ2-3; TRBD1 agrees at 7 bases. This CDR3 is 13 amino acids long. V was pared by 6 bases and J by 5 bases, with 8 bases of the junction left unmatched. Looked up from germline, CDR1 is SQVTM and CDR2 is ANQGSEA. CDR3 sequence (DNA): TGCAGCGTGGTAGTAGGGGGCATAGATACGCAGTATTTT. It yields the protein CSVVVGGIDTQYF.

This clone was picked up a small number of times. This chain uses TRBV28 with TRBJ2-1; no definite D call. Germline V gives CDR1 MDHEN, CDR2 SYDVKM. The V end was cut by 2 bases, the J end by 9 bases, with 17 bases between. The CDR3 is 15 amino acids. As DNA, the CDR3 is TGTGCCAGCAGTTTAATCGTGCTTGGGGATGGTGAGCAGTTCTTC. This gives the protein CASSLIVLGDGEQFF.

This clone was observed a few times. CDR3 amino acids: CASRQPSTGRNQPQHF. The DNA of the CDR3 is TGTGCCAGTAGGCAACCGTCCACAGGGAGAAATCAGCCCCAGCATTTT. The rearrangement joins TRBV19 to TRBJ1-5, with a tentative D call TRBD1 (6 bases). CDR1 LNHDA and CDR2 SQIVND come from the germline V gene (reference sequence). The germline V and J ends were trimmed by 6 bases and 4 bases, with 19 bases remaining between them. The CDR3 sequence is 16 residues long.

This rearrangement joins TRBV29-1 to TRBJ2-7; 9 bases fit TRBD1. The CDR3 extends over 12 amino acids. The V gene end was trimmed by 4 bases and the J gene end by 6 bases; junction bases not matched to a gene: 4. Per germline, CDR1 SQVTM and CDR2 ANQGSEA. For the CDR3, the DNA is TGCAGCGTTGGCGGGACAGGGCCCGAGCAGTACTTC. Amino acid sequence: CSVGGTGPEQYF.

This clone was counted between two and nine times. V is TRBV4-1 and J is TRBJ2-1; D remains unclear. The CDR3 spans 17 residues. Germline V CDR1 and CDR2: MGHRA, YSYEKL. Trimming stripped 1 base from V and 1 base from J, with 14 bases between. The CDR3 DNA is TGCGCCAGCAGCCAAGTAGATCTAGGTTTATCCTACAATGAGCAGTTCTTC. As protein: CASSQVDLGLSYNEQFF.